Reported below is one T cell receptor beta chain. The antigen it binds to is not known. The record has no base qualities; no much larger clone is one base away. These data are taken from a study of blood T cell repertoires in COVID-19 (dated by TCRdb to 2019 to 2021). Regarding the study in general: Collaborator samples came from the United States, Italy and Spain and covered acute and convalescent phases of COVID-19. The prospective study material was composed of cDNA or gDNA derived from T cells, B-cell-depleted T cells, or PBMCs. Subjects who had been exposed to COVID-19, were actively infected with it, or had recovered from it provided the deeply sampled blood TCRbeta repertoires that made up the dataset. The repertoires were released in a freely available public database meant as a resource for research on the immune response to SARS-CoV-2. Samples were obtained from the ongoing ImmuneRACE study (first 160 participants) and from about 1,300 subjects provided by 6 global collaborators. Nearly every sample came with metadata listing a de-identified subject ID, COVID-19 status, age in years and sex. Where available, HLA class I and class II types were taken from metadata supplied by the sample provider and were not determined by assay-based typing.

Collaborating institutions collected whole blood in K2EDTA tubes following their own protocols. For TCRbeta analysis, collaborators shipped samples in one of three forms: frozen whole blood, isolated PBMCs, or DNA extracted from either of those sample types. The full study reports these points: The quantity of clinical and demographic metadata differed by source and by participant and was supplied without curation.

TCRbeta CDR3 regions were amplified from genomic DNA by means of the immunoSEQ Assay, a bias-controlled multiplex PCR. The authors' analysis ran thus. Within the assay, amplification of reference gene primers was used to estimate how many nucleated cells each sample contained. Sequence reads were collapsed and filtered to measure the absolute abundance of every unique TCRbeta CDR3 rearrangement. Productive Simpson clonality was computed per sample as the square root of Simpson's diversity index over productive rearrangements. TCRdb stores this immuneACCESS table with in-frame sequences only. Part of the clones is absent; in the studies checked, under half of the shortfall reflects unresolved V genes, and no reason is known for the rest. V and J calls and clone size come straight from that table; D and trimming were deduced from the DNA. In all, the sample holds a few hundred thousand clones, and 84% of those were seen once. Of the sample, 4.2% is held by the ten largest clones.

The CDR3, from cysteine to phenylalanine, totals 13 residues. Here the CDR3 DNA is all that survives: 39 bases in frame from base 1. From a lookup of the germline V gene, CDR1 and CDR2 are MNHEY and SVGAGI. V trim: 8 bases; J trim: 10 bases; unmatched bases: 11. Sample: peripheral blood. This receptor was identified in a man in his 60s with acute or convalescent COVID-19. The sequence links TRBV6-5 to TRBJ2-7; 10 junctional bases match TRBD2. The DNA sequence is given as TGTGCCAGCCTTAAAGACCTAGCGGGGGACCAGTACTTC. It translates as CASLKDLAGDQYF.